This record covers a single TCR beta chain. The target antigen is unknown. The data derive from a study of T cell repertoires in cytomegalovirus infection. Study overall: CMV infection together with matching HLA type was indicated by public TCR beta signatures.

TCRdb passed the reads through MiXCR, listing each CDR3 protein once. Of fewer than 650,000 distinct CDR3 sequences in the sample, almost 40% were seen once. Trimming pared 3 bases from V and 1 base from J, leaving 10 bases between. This CDR3 is 15 amino acids long. The germline gives CDR1 KGHSH, CDR2 LQKENI. The chain is built from TRBV18 and TRBJ1-5, with a weak D call TRBD1 (6 bases). Sequencing was performed on cultured PBMCs, taken from culture after CMV antigen stimulation. The TCR was taken from a human donor in good health (CMV status not recorded). Some clones in this sample may be carry-over from other donors' samples. CDR3 residues: CASSPQGLSNQPQHF. Here the CDR3 DNA reads TGTGCCAGCTCACCGCAGGGGCTGAGCAATCAGCCCCAGCATTTT.